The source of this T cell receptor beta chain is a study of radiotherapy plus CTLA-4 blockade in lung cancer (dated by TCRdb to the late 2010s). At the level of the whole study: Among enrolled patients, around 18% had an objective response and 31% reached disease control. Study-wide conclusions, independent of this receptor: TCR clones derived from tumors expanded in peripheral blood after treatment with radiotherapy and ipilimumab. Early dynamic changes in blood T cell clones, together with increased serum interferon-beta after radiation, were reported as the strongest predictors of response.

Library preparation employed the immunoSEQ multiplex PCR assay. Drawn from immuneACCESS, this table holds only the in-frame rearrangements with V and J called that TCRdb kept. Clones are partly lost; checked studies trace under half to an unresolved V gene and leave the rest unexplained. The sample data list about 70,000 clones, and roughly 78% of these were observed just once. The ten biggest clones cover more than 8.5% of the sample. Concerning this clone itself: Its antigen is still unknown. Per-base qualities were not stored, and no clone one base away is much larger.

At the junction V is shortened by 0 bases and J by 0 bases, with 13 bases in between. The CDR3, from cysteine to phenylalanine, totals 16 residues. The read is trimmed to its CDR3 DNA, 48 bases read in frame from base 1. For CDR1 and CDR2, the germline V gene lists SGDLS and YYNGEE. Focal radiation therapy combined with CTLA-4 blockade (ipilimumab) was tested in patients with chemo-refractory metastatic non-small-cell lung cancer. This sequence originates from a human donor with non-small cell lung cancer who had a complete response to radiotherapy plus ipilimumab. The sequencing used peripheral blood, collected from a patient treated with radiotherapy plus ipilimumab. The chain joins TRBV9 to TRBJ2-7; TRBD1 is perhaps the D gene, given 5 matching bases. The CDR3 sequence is CASSVEWGDSSYEQYF. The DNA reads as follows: TGTGCCAGCAGCGTAGAGTGGGGTGACAGCTCCTACGAGCAGTACTTC.